The 21 T cell receptor beta chains below were found in one sample sequenced in a study of CD8+ T cells in alopecia areata. As for treatment: oral pan-JAK inhibitor, 5-10 mg twice daily. Following extraction, RNA underwent reverse transcription to cDNA, which served as the sequencing template. Measured with immunoSEQ multiplex PCR; TCRdb has only the in-frame clones, and not every one. The sample records hundreds of thousands of clones, 66% being singletons. The material sequenced was CD4+ T cells sorted from blood, taken at week 44, from a patient treated with tofacitinib. The receptors stem from a human donor with alopecia areata.

J is TRBJ1-2 and V is TRBV4-1; 7 nucleotides agree with TRBD1. Germline lookup yields CDR1 MGHRA and CDR2 YSYEKL. The CDR3 is 14 residues long. The ends lost 1 base at V and 7 bases at J; junction bases unmatched: 6. CDR3 sequence: CASSQANNRGGYTF. The CDR3 nucleotides read TGCGCCAGCAGCCAAGCAAACAACAGGGGTGGCTACACCTTC.

The chain uses TRBV2 and TRBJ1-1, with D possibly being TRBD1 (5 bases). Germline V CDR1 and CDR2: SNHLY, FYNNEI. This CDR3 comprises 13 residues. Trimming removed 7 bases at V and 11 bases at J, with 20 bases between. The CDR3 region is CASKTGTPSEAFF. CDR3 DNA sequence: TGTGCCAGCAAAACCGGGACCCCATCCGAGGCTTTCTTT. Full variable domain (missing parts from reference TRBV2 and TRBJ1-1): EPEVTQTPSHQVTQMGQEVILRCVPISNHLYFYWYRQILGQKVEFLVSFYNNEISEKSEIFDDQFSVERPDGSNFTLKIRSTKLEDSAMYFCASKTGTPSEAFFGQGTRLTVV.

The gene calls are TRBV2 and TRBJ1-1, with D possibly matching TRBD1 (5 bases). The germline V and J ends were trimmed by 8 bases and 3 bases, with 13 bases remaining between them. The germline CDR1 and CDR2 sequences are SNHLY and FYNNEI. The CDR3 is made up of 13 amino acids. This CDR3 reads CASGLGGDTEAFF. The CDR3 DNA reads as TGTGCCAGCGGATTGGGGGGAGACACTGAAGCTTTCTTT. The full variable domain, its missing parts supplied by reference TRBV2 and TRBJ1-1, is EPEVTQTPSHQVTQMGQEVILRCVPISNHLYFYWYRQILGQKVEFLVSFYNNEISEKSEIFDDQFSVERPDGSNFTLKIRSTKLEDSAMYFCASGLGGDTEAFFGQGTRLTVV.

A single count supports this clone. The genes are TRBV30 and TRBJ1-6; D is unresolved. Germline V gene data show CDR1 as GTSNPN and CDR2 as SVGIG (reference sequence). V dropped 0 bases and J dropped 7 bases, with 16 bases sitting between them. This CDR3 is built from 16 residues. The CDR3 protein is CAWSVPVAIRNSPLHF. For the CDR3, the DNA is TGTGCCTGGAGTGTACCAGTAGCCATAAGGAATTCACCCCTCCACTTT.

J is TRBJ1-1 and V is TRBV7-6; D might be TRBD1 (5 bases). CDR1 and CDR2 (germline): SGHVS, FNYEAQ. With 5 bases removed from V and 3 bases from J, the gap between germline ends came to 19 bases. This CDR3 comprises 16 residues. In DNA form, the CDR3 reads TGTGCCAGCAGCAACGGGGCCAGACCGGGGGACACTGAAGCTTTCTTT. Its translation: CASSNGARPGDTEAFF.

The chain uses TRBV30 and TRBJ2-1; 14 bases line up with TRBD2. This CDR3 contains 16 residues. CDR1 and CDR2 (germline): GTSNPN, SVGIG (reference sequence). V shed 1 base and J 10 bases; nucleotides not matched to a gene: 9. The CDR3 region is CAWSGWTSGGSSEQFF. The CDR3 bases are TGTGCCTGGAGTGGATGGACTAGCGGGGGGTCGTCCGAGCAGTTCTTC.

This rearrangement joins TRBV30 to TRBJ1-5; D remains unclear. Germline lookup yields CDR1 GTSNPN and CDR2 SVGIG (reference sequence). CDR3 length equals 13 residues. V dropped 0 bases and J dropped 7 bases, with 10 bases sitting between them. This CDR3 reads CAWSVLGVQPQHF. The CDR3 DNA follows: TGTGCCTGGAGTGTACTCGGGGTGCAGCCCCAGCATTTT.

The chain recombines TRBV6-6 with TRBJ1-6; a weak D match, TRBD1 (5 bases). The CDR3 is made up of 14 amino acids. V was clipped by 6 bases and J by 7 bases, with 13 bases between them. Germline V lookup: CDR1 MNHNY, CDR2 SVGAGI (reference sequence). Written as DNA, the CDR3 is TGTGCCAGCAGCCCTCCCCGACAGAATTCACCCCTCCACTTT. Translating it yields CASSPPRQNSPLHF.

The chain carries TRBV19 and TRBJ2-7, with a tentative D call TRBD2 (6 bases). V was clipped by 3 bases and J by 2 bases, with 14 bases between them. The CDR3 loop spans 15 amino acids. Looked up from germline, CDR1 is LNHDA and CDR2 is SQIVND (reference sequence). CDR3 sequence: CASSIDAAGTYEQYF. In DNA form, the CDR3 reads TGTGCCAGTAGTATCGACGCGGCGGGGACCTACGAGCAGTACTTC.

The chain employs TRBV2 and TRBJ1-1; no definite D call. The V end lost 3 bases, the J end lost 6 bases, and 8 bases lay between the germline ends. This CDR3 is built from 12 residues. Germline V gene sequence: CDR1 SNHLY, CDR2 FYNNEI. Written as DNA, the CDR3 is TGTGCCAGCAGTGACGATAGGGCTGAAGCTTTCTTT. Translating it yields CASSDDRAEAFF.

This clone was seen a few times. V usage is TRBV29-1 and J usage is TRBJ2-7; 8 nucleotides line up with TRBD1. V shed 7 bases and J 6 bases; nucleotides not matched to a gene: 8. Per germline, CDR1 SQVTM and CDR2 ANQGSEA. CDR3 length: 12 amino acids. The CDR3, as DNA: TGCAGCGGCCAAGGACAGGGCGGCGAGCAGTACTTC. Translated: CSGQGQGGEQYF.

This sequence joins TRBV2 and TRBJ1-5; TRBD1 is a possible D gene (5 bases). The germline V gene encodes CDR1 SNHLY and CDR2 FYNNEI. V was trimmed by 3 bases and J by 7 bases, leaving 7 bases between them. The CDR3 spans 12 residues. The CDR3 coding sequence is TGTGCCAGCAGTGAGGGGGGACAGCCCCAGCATTTT. It yields the protein CASSEGGQPQHF. The complete variable domain, with remaining parts taken from reference TRBV2 and TRBJ1-5, reads EPEVTQTPSHQVTQMGQEVILRCVPISNHLYFYWYRQILGQKVEFLVSFYNNEISEKSEIFDDQFSVERPDGSNFTLKIRSTKLEDSAMYFCASSEGGQPQHFGDGTRLSIL.

V is TRBV7-2 and J is TRBJ2-7, with D perhaps being TRBD1 or TRBD2 (5 bases each). Germline V gives CDR1 SGHTA, CDR2 FQGNSA. The CDR3 loop spans 15 amino acids. V was shortened by 0 bases and J by 6 bases, with 15 bases between the two germline ends. CDR3 loop: CASSLALGGVIEQYF. The CDR3 bases are TGTGCCAGCAGCTTAGCGCTTGGGGGAGTAATCGAGCAGTACTTC.

J is TRBJ2-3 and V is TRBV2, with no clear D. The CDR3 runs 15 residues. Trimming pared 2 bases from V and 2 bases from J, leaving 11 bases between. CDR1 is SNHLY, CDR2 FYNNEI, per germline. Here the CDR3 reads CASSEFKGTTDTQYF. CDR3 coding DNA: TGTGCCAGCAGTGAATTCAAGGGAACCACAGATACGCAGTATTTT.

This clone was seen more than once but under ten times. V and J are TRBV19 and TRBJ1-2; D not resolved. Germline CDR1 and CDR2: LNHDA and SQIVND (reference sequence). Trimming pared 1 base from V and 4 bases from J, leaving 16 bases between. There are 16 residues in the CDR3. The CDR3 reads CASSIGAGSELYGYTF. Here the CDR3 DNA reads TGTGCCAGTAGTATAGGAGCAGGATCGGAACTCTATGGCTACACCTTC.

The chain links TRBV28 to TRBJ1-1, with D unclear. Trimming took 2 bases from V and 7 from J, leaving 8 bases between them. CDR1 and CDR2 (germline): MDHEN, SYDVKM. This CDR3 contains 12 residues. The CDR3 reads CASSLQEGEAFF. The CDR3 DNA follows: TGTGCCAGCAGTTTACAGGAGGGTGAAGCTTTCTTT.

The rearrangement uses TRBV5-6 and TRBJ2-2; 9 bases match TRBD1. Trimming removed 4 bases from V and 1 base from J; junction bases left unmatched: 5. This CDR3 has 16 residues. CDR1 is SGHDT, CDR2 YYEEEE, per germline. This chain's CDR3 is CASSVGQGMNTGELFF. The CDR3 DNA reads as TGTGCCAGCAGCGTGGGACAGGGCATGAACACCGGGGAGCTGTTTTTT.

The chain links TRBV4-2 to TRBJ2-2; D may correspond to TRBD1 or TRBD2 (6 bases each). V lost 4 bases, J lost 6 bases, and 18 bases lay in between. The CDR3 spans 16 residues. The germline gives CDR1 LGHNA, CDR2 YNFKEQ. This CDR3 reads CASSPPTRAGAGELFF. In nucleotides, the CDR3 is TGTGCCAGCAGCCCGCCGACTAGGGCAGGGGCCGGGGAGCTGTTTTTT.

The rearrangement uses TRBV5-1 and TRBJ2-7, with TRBD2 matching 12 bases. The CDR3 extends over 16 amino acids. Trimming at V came to 2 bases and at J to 2 bases, leaving 5 bases not matched to a gene. Looked up from germline, CDR1 is SGHRS and CDR2 is YFSETQ. CDR3 bases: TGCGCCAGCAGCTTATCGACTAGCGGGGGCCCCTACGAGCAGTACTTC. The encoded protein is CASSLSTSGGPYEQYF.

This clone has only a few counts. The rearrangement joins TRBV29-1 to TRBJ2-3; maybe TRBD1 (5 bases). CDR1 is SQVTM, CDR2 ANQGSEA, per germline. Trimming removed 5 bases from V and 2 bases from J, with 17 bases in between. This CDR3 is built from 15 residues. The DNA of the CDR3 is TGCAGCGTTACCCACTCATCACAGGTCACAGATACGCAGTATTTT. Translating it yields CSVTHSSQVTDTQYF.

The chain combines TRBV25-1 with TRBJ2-3; D is ambiguous. The CDR3 totals 17 residues. The V gene's germline CDR1 is MGHDK and CDR2 SYGVNS. Trimming pared 3 bases from V and 4 bases from J, leaving 20 bases between. The CDR3 reads CASSDPPSPFIADTQYF. The CDR3 bases are TGTGCCAGCAGTGATCCCCCTTCACCCTTCATCGCAGATACGCAGTATTTT.